These 21 T cell receptor beta chains were all obtained from the same sample, sequenced in a study of CXCR3-negative and CXCR3-positive naive CD8 T cells. cDNA libraries for TRB were generated by 5' RACE incorporating UMI labels. TCRdb re-called the 5' RACE reads and shows each CDR3 protein once, DNA omitted. This sample's table has over 55,000 distinct CDR3 sequences. Sequencing was carried out using memory CD8+ T cells from blood. The receptors originated from a human donor in good health. Some clones in this sample may be carry-over from other donors' samples.

The chain carries TRBV15 and TRBJ2-3. The CDR3 is made up of 12 amino acids. CDR1 is LNHNV and CDR2 is YYDKDF in the germline V gene (reference sequence). This CDR3 is CATRDFTDTQYF.

The chain is built from TRBV29-1 and TRBJ2-2; TCRdb picks TRBD1, but there is no DNA to check that call. The CDR3 is made up of 14 amino acids. CDR1 and CDR2 from the germline V gene are SQVTM and ANQGSEA. The CDR3 loop is CSVDRGLNTGELFF.

J is TRBJ2-7 and V is TRBV4-3; TCRdb selects TRBD2, and the lack of DNA leaves this call unchecked. Germline CDR1 is LGHNA and CDR2 is YSLEER. This CDR3 has 15 residues. CDR3 amino acids: CASSQDSGGTYEQYF.

V usage is TRBV5-1 and J usage is TRBJ2-7. Germline lookup yields CDR1 SGHRS and CDR2 YFSETQ. The CDR3 length is 15 residues. CDR3 sequence reads: CASSLGLQGFDEQYF.

The genes are TRBV29-1 and TRBJ2-7; TCRdb's D call, TRBD1, is unchecked because there is no DNA. Germline values: CDR1 SQVTM, CDR2 ANQGSEA. CDR3 length: 11 residues. This CDR3 reads CSGTDSYEQYF.

The V and J genes are TRBV6-2 or TRBV6-3 and TRBJ1-2; the TRBD1 assignment by TCRdb is unverifiable without DNA. The CDR3 runs 13 residues. The germline gives CDR1 MNHEY, CDR2 SVGEGT. This CDR3 reads CASNRDSNYGYTF.

V and J are TRBV4-2 and TRBJ1-1. This CDR3 is 13 amino acids long. From germline, CDR1 is LGHNA and CDR2 YNFKEQ. This CDR3 reads CASSANKNTEAFF.

V usage is TRBV6-2 or TRBV6-3 and J usage is TRBJ2-3; absent DNA, TCRdb's TRBD1 call cannot be checked. CDR1 is MNHEY and CDR2 is SVGEGT in the germline V gene. The CDR3 sequence is 15 residues long. CDR3 region: CASSGDREWWDTQYF.

The chain recombines TRBV9 with TRBJ2-7; with no DNA, the TCRdb D assignment of TRBD1 cannot be verified. Germline CDR1 reads SGDLS; CDR2 reads YYNGEE. There are 17 residues in the CDR3. The CDR3 sequence is CASSENTGTGSSYEQYF.

This chain uses TRBV6-5 with TRBJ1-1; checking the TCRdb D call of TRBD1 is not possible without DNA. CDR1 is MNHEY and CDR2 is SVGAGI in the germline V gene. This CDR3 is 13 amino acids long. The CDR3 loop is CASSVTGNSEAFF.

The chain couples TRBV4-3 to TRBJ2-3; without DNA, the TCRdb call of TRBD2 cannot be checked. The CDR3 spans 16 residues. Germline lookup yields CDR1 LGHNA and CDR2 YSLEER. CDR3 in amino acids: CASSQGPSSSTDTQYF.

V and J are TRBV7-7 and TRBJ2-7; TCRdb picks TRBD1, but there is no DNA to check that call. The CDR3 consists of 15 residues. Per the germline V gene, CDR1 is SSHAT and CDR2 is FNYEAQ (reference sequence). CDR3 protein: CASSPGQGPSYEQYF.

The chain recombines TRBV4-3 with TRBJ1-2. Looked up from germline, CDR1 is LGHNA and CDR2 is YSLEER. The CDR3 extends over 14 amino acids. CDR3 residues: CASSPGRGNYGYTF.

This chain joins TRBV27 and TRBJ2-7. Germline V gene data show CDR1 as MNHEY and CDR2 as SMNVEV (reference sequence). The length of the CDR3 is 14 residues. CDR3: CASSFSDSSYEQYF.

The chain's CDR3 is CASSEPQGAGENIQYF. The chain recombines TRBV25-1 with TRBJ2-4; TCRdb's D call of TRBD1 is untestable without DNA. The CDR3 consists of 16 residues. CDR1 MGHDK and CDR2 SYGVNS come from the germline V gene.

The gene calls are TRBV20-1 and TRBJ2-3. Germline lookup yields CDR1 DFQATT and CDR2 SNEGSKA (reference sequence). The CDR3 runs 13 residues. CDR3 loop: CSARDLLSDTQYF.

The J gene is TRBJ2-7, the V gene TRBV6-1; TCRdb gives TRBD2 as the D gene, but with no DNA this cannot be confirmed. The germline CDR1 and CDR2 sequences are MNHNS and SASEGT. The CDR3 has 15 residues. The CDR3: CASSQTSGGNYEQYF.

The J gene is TRBJ2-3, the V gene TRBV7-9; TCRdb's D gene call, TRBD1, goes unchecked for lack of DNA. The CDR3 extends over 16 amino acids. Germline lookup yields CDR1 SEHNR and CDR2 FQNEAQ (reference sequence). The CDR3 loop is CASSPGQRGAWDTQYF.

The chain couples TRBV7-9 to TRBJ2-5; TCRdb outputs TRBD2, but without DNA this stays unchecked. The CDR3 has 15 amino acids. In germline, CDR1 is SEHNR, CDR2 FQNEAQ (reference sequence). The CDR3 loop reads CASSAGTSGQETQYF.

V is TRBV29-1 and J is TRBJ2-3. Germline-derived CDR1 and CDR2 are SQVTM and ANQGSEA. There are 11 residues in the CDR3. The CDR3 reads CSVELPDTQYF.

The chain recombines TRBV5-1 with TRBJ2-3; TCRdb picks TRBD1, but there is no DNA to check that call. Germline V gene lookup returns CDR1 SGHRS and CDR2 YFSETQ. The CDR3 consists of 14 residues. This CDR3 is CASWTLESTDTQYF.